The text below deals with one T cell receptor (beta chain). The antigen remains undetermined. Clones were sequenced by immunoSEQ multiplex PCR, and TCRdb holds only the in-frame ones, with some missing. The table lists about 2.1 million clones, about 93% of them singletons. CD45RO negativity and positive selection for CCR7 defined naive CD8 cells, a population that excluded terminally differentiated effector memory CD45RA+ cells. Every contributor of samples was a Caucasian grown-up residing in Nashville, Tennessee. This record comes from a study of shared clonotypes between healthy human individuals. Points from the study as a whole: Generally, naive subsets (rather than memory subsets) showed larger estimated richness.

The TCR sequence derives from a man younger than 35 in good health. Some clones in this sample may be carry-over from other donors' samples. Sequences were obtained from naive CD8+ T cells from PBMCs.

The CDR3 DNA follows: TGTGCCAGCAGCTTGGGCCTAGCGGGAGGAGAAGACGAGCAGTACTTC. Translating gives CASSLGLAGGEDEQYF. The V and J genes are TRBV5-4 and TRBJ2-7; 11 positions match TRBD2. Losses at the gene ends were 0 bases for V and 5 bases for J; bases not matched to a gene: 7. This CDR3 has 16 residues. Germline CDR1 and CDR2: SGHNT and YYREEE (reference sequence).